This paragraph reports one T cell receptor (beta chain). This entry is derived from a study of CD8 T cells in Susac syndrome. A quantity of roughly 0.5 to 1 ug RNA underwent reverse transcription using random hexamers. Amplification of TCR beta CDR3 across 54 Vbeta and 13 Jbeta was performed with immunoSEQ multiplex PCR. TCRdb reprocessed the immunoSEQ multiplex PCR reads with MiXCR, giving one entry per CDR3 protein. The sample has some 130,000 distinct CDR3 sequences, about 94% seen once. CDR1 and CDR2 (germline): SGHDT, YYEEEE. The CDR3 extends over 13 amino acids. V dropped 0 bases and J dropped 9 bases, with 13 bases sitting between them.

The genes are TRBV5-6 and TRBJ2-7, with D uncertain. The clonotype comes from a human donor with multiple sclerosis. The sample comprised CD4+ T cells from PBMCs. CDR3 protein: CASSLDTSLGQYF. The DNA of the CDR3 is TGTGCCAGCAGCTTGGATACATCCCTGGGGCAGTACTTC.